This entry lists 4 T cell receptor beta chains sequenced from one sample in a study of blood T cells in healthy people across ages. Sample-barcoded 5' priming and a J-beta primer mix drove a second PCR of roughly 6 to 12 cycles. TCRdb ran MiXCR on the 5' RACE reads and lists one entry per CDR3 protein. The top ten clones hold roughly a tenth of a sample with some 890,000 distinct CDR3 sequences, just under 30% of them seen once. This same sample was also taken into another study, of T cells of mothers and their children.

Sequencing used blood. The receptor source for this set is a woman in her thirties or forties in good health.

The table lists this clonotype with a few counts. The J gene is TRBJ1-5, the V gene TRBV7-2; 8 bases map to TRBD1. CDR3 size: 15 residues. From germline, CDR1 is SGHTA and CDR2 FQGNSA. The trim removed 4 bases at V and 2 bases at J, leaving 4 bases unmatched. The CDR3 reads CASSWGTGGNQPQHF. CDR3 bases: TGTGCCAGCAGCTGGGGGACAGGCGGCAATCAGCCCCAGCATTTT.

This clonotype was recorded many times. The chain carries TRBV9 and TRBJ2-5; possibly TRBD1 or TRBD2 for D (5 bases each). Germline V CDR1 and CDR2: SGDLS, YYNGEE. This CDR3 contains 14 residues. V lost 0 bases, J lost 5 bases, and 11 bases lay in between. Here the CDR3 DNA reads TGTGCCAGCAGCGTAGGGGGGTTGGGGGAGACCCAGTACTTC. It encodes CASSVGGLGETQYF.

Remarks on this clonotype: At one end, the junction sequence differs from germline, possibly due to a read error. The rearrangement links TRBV6-5 to TRBJ2-7; 7 nucleotides align to TRBD1. Per germline, CDR1 MNHEY and CDR2 SVGAGI. The CDR3 is made up of 13 amino acids. The CDR3 loop is CASRRQGSYGQYF. CDR3 sequence (DNA): TGTGCCAGCAGAAGACAGGGATCGTACGGGCAGTACTTC.

The V and J genes are TRBV20-1 and TRBJ2-3; 7 bases align to TRBD2. The J segment lost 0 bases and the V segment lost 3 bases, leaving 3 bases of the junction unmatched. From germline, CDR1 is DFQATT and CDR2 SNEGSKA (reference sequence). The CDR3 is 14 amino acids. This CDR3 is CSARRGSSTDTQYF. The CDR3, as DNA: TGCAGTGCTAGGCGGGGGTCTAGCACAGATACGCAGTATTTT.